The 3 T cell receptor beta chains given below trace back to one sample, sequenced in a study of vaccination effects on CD4 cells after COVID-19. Before sequencing, viral peptide pools were used by the ViraFEST assay to expand antigen-specific CD4+ T cells. When roughly eleven days of culture had elapsed, CD4+ T cells were isolated. Vaccination of participants consisted of two doses of either the BNT162b2 or mRNA-1273 vaccine. Their antigens remain unidentified. Method: immunoSEQ multiplex PCR; TCRdb's copy keeps in-frame clones and lacks some. The data contain some 74,000 clones, 75% to 85% of them seen just once; the ten biggest clones take up 0.95% to 1.5%. This specimen was CD4+ T cells from PBMCs cultured with HCoV-229E spike peptides, taken after COVID-19 vaccination. These receptor sequences come from a human donor who received a COVID-19 vaccine.

V and J are TRBV5-1 and TRBJ2-2; tentatively, D is TRBD1 or TRBD2 (5 bases each). This CDR3 is built from 15 residues. The V end was cut by 1 base, the J end by 1 base, with 8 bases between. The germline gives CDR1 SGHRS, CDR2 YFSETQ. As DNA, the CDR3 is TGCGCCAGCAGCTTGACAGGACTGAACACCGGGGAGCTGTTTTTT. This sequence encodes CASSLTGLNTGELFF.

The gene calls are TRBV18 and TRBJ2-2, with D possibly matching TRBD1 (5 bases). Germline-derived CDR1 and CDR2 are KGHSH and LQKENI. Trimming removed 3 bases at V and 1 base at J, with 9 bases between. The length of the CDR3 is 15 residues. The CDR3 loop reads CASSPPDKNTGELFF. DNA for the CDR3: TGTGCCAGCTCACCCCCGGACAAGAACACCGGGGAGCTGTTTTTT.

The chain joins TRBV5-1 to TRBJ2-5; 8 nucleotides match TRBD2. V shed 3 bases and J 5 bases; nucleotides not matched to a gene: 9. This CDR3 spans 15 amino acids. Germline CDR1 SGHRS, CDR2 YFSETQ. CDR3 sequence reads: CASSSGGRIFETQYF. CDR3 sequence (DNA): TGCGCCAGCAGCTCGGGGGGGCGCATATTTGAGACCCAGTACTTC. The complete variable domain, with remaining parts taken from reference TRBV5-1 and TRBJ2-5, reads KAGVTQTPRYLIKTRGQQVTLSCSPISGHRSVSWYQQTPGQGLQFLFEYFSETQRNKGNFPGRFSGRQFSNSRSEMNVSTLELGDSALYLCASSSGGRIFETQYFGPGTRLLVL.